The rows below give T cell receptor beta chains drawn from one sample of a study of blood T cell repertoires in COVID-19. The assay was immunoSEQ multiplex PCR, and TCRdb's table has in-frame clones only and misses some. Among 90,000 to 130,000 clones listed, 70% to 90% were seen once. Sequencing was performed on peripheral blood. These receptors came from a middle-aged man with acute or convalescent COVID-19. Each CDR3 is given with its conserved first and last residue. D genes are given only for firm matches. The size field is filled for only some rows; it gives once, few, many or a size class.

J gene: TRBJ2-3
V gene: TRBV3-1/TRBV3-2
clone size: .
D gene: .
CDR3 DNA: TGTGCCAGCAGCCCCCCAAGGGGGAGCACAGATACGCAGTATTTT
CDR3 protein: CASSPPRGSTDTQYF

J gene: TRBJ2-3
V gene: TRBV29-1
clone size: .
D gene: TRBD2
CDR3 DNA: TGCAGCGTTCGCGGGGGGGCAGCAGATACGCAGTATTTT
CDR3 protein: CSVRGGAADTQYF

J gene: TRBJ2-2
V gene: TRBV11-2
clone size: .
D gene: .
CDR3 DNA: TGTGCCAGCTGCCACTCTTGGGGCAGGTCGAACACCGGGGAGCTGTTTTTT
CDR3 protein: CASCHSWGRSNTGELFF

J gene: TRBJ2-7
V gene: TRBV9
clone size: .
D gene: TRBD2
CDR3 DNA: TGTGCCAGCAGCGTAGGAGGCGGGAGAGTCTACGAGCAGTACTTC
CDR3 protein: CASSVGGGRVYEQYF

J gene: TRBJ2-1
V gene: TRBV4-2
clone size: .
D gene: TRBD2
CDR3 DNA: TGTGCCAGCAGCCTCCGGGGGGGCCGGGACCTCAATGAGCAGTTCTTC
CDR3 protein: CASSLRGGRDLNEQFF

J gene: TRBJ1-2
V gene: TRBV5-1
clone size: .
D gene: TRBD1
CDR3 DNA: TGCGCCAGCAGCTGGGCTATCGGACAGGGCTATGGCTACACCTTC
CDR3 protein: CASSWAIGQGYGYTF

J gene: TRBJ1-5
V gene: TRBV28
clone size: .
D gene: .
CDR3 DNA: TGTGCCAGCAGTCGACAGGCTACGAGCAATCAGCCCCAGCATTTT
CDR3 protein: CASSRQATSNQPQHF

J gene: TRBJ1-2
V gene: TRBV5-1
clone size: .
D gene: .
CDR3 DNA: TGCGCCAGCAGCTTGGACACCTATGGCTACACCTTC
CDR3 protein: CASSLDTYGYTF

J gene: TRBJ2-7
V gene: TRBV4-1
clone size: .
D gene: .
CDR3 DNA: TGCGCCAGCAGCCAAGTTCAGAACGCCGCACCCTACGAGCAGTACTTC
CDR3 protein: CASSQVQNAAPYEQYF

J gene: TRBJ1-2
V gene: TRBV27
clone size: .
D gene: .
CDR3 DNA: TGTGCCAGCAGTTTGGTGGGGCGCAACTATGGCTACACCTTC
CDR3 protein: CASSLVGRNYGYTF

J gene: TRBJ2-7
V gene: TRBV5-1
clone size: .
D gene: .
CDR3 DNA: TGCGCCAGCTCTTGGGCCCACGAGCAGTACTTC
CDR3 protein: CASSWAHEQYF

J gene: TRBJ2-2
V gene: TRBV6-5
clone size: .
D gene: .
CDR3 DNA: TGTGCCAGCAGGCTCGGACTTGCCGGGGAGCTGTTTTTT
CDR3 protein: CASRLGLAGELFF

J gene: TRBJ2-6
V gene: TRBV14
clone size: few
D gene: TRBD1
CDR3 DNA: TGTGCCAGCAGCCGACTTGGACAGGGGGCGGCTGGGGCCAACGTCCTGACTTTC
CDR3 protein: CASSRLGQGAAGANVLTF

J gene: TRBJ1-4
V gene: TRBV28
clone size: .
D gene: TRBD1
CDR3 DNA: TGTGCCAGCAGTTTCCTACAGGGGGAAAAACTGTTTTTT
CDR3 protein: CASSFLQGEKLFF

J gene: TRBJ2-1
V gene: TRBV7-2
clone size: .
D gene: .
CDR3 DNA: TGTGCCAGCAGCTTAGCCCCAGACAATGAGCAGTTCTTC
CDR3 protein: CASSLAPDNEQFF

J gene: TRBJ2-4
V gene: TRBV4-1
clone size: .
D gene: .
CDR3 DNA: TGCGCCAGCAGCCAAGACAGGCAGGGCTCCAACATTCAGTACTTC
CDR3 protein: CASSQDRQGSNIQYF

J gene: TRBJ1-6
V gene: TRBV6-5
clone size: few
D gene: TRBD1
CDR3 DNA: TGTGCCAGCAGGGGAACAGGGGGCGGGGAGGCCCTCCTCCACTTT
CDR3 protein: CASRGTGGGEALLHF

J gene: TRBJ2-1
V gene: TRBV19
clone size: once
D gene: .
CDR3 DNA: TGTGCCAGCAAGGGGGGGATTGGATCCTACAATGAGCAGTTCTTC
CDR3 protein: CASKGGIGSYNEQFF

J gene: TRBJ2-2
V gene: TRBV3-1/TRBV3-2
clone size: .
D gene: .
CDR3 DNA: TGTGCCAGCAGCCCCCCGATCCACCTCGGGACCGGGGAGCTGTTTTTT
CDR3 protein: CASSPPIHLGTGELFF

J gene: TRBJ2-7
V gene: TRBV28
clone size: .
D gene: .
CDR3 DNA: TGTGCCAGCAGTCCCCCCCGGGGTGCTTACGAGCAGTACTTC
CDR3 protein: CASSPPRGAYEQYF

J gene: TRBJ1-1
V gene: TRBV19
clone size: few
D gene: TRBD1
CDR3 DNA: TGTGCCAGTAGCCGGACAGGGAATGAGAGGTCGGCTTTCTTT
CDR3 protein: CASSRTGNERSAFF

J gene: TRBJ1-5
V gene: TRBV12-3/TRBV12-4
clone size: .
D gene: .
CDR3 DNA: TGTGCCAGCAGCCGTATAAGCAATCAGCCCCAGCATTTT
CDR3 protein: CASSRISNQPQHF

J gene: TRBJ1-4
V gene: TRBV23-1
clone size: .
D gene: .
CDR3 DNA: TGCGCCAGCAGTCAACCAGGGGTGAGGACTAATGAAAAACTGTTTTTT
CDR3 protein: CASSQPGVRTNEKLFF

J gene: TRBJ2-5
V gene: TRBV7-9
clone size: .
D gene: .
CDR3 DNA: TGTGCCAGCAGCCCCAGTGGGACCCAGTACTTC
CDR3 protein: CASSPSGTQYF

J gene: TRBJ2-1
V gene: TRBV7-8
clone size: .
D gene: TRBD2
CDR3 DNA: TGTGCCAGCAGCTTTAGCGGGGCCGAGCAGTTCTTC
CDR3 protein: CASSFSGAEQFF

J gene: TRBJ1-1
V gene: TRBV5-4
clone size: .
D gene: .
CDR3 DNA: TGTGCCAGCAGCTTGGCCGGGGGTAGCAGGACTGAAGCTTTCTTT
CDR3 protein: CASSLAGGSRTEAFF

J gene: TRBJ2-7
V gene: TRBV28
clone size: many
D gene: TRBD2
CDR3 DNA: TGTGCCAGCAGTCATCAGACTAGCGGGAGCCCCTACGAGCAGTACTTC
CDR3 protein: CASSHQTSGSPYEQYF

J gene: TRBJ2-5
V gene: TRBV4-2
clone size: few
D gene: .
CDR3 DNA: TGTGCCAGCAGCCAAGTCGGTGATAGCGCAATTCAAGAGACCCAGTACTTC
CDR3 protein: CASSQVGDSAIQETQYF

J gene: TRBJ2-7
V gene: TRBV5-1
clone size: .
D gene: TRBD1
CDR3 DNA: TGCGCCAGCAGCTTGCTAATGGGACAGCGGTCCTACGAGCAGTACTTC
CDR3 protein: CASSLLMGQRSYEQYF

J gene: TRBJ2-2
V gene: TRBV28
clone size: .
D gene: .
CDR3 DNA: TGTGCCAGCAAGGGATGGCGGGCTCAGAGTCCGGCGAACACCGGGGAGCTGTTTTTT
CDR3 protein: CASKGWRAQSPANTGELFF

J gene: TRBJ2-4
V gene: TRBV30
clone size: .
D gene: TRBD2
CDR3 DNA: TGTGCCTGGAGTGGGACAGCAACACTAGCGGTTCCACTAGCCAAAAACATTCAGTACTTC
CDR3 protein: CAWSGTATLAVPLAKNIQYF

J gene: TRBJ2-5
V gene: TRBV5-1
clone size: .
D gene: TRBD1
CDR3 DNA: TGCGCCAGCAGCTTTACGACAGGGGCATTCCAAGAGACCCAGTACTTC
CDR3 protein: CASSFTTGAFQETQYF

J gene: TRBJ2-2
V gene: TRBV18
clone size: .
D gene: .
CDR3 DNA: TGTGCCAGCTCACCATTTGGAGCGGAGCTGTTTTTT
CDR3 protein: CASSPFGAELFF

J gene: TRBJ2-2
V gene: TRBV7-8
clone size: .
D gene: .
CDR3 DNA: TGTGCCAGCAGCTTAGGGGACCGGGGGAGGCGGAACACCGGGGAGCTGTTTTTT
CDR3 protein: CASSLGDRGRRNTGELFF

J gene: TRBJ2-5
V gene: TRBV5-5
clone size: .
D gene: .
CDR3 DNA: TGTGCCAGCAGCTTGGCACGGGGGGCGCTATTCCAAGAGACCCAGTACTTC
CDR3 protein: CASSLARGALFQETQYF

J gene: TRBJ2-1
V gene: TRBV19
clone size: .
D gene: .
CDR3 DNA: TGTGCCAGTAGTATCCCCGGGAGTTCCTACAATGAGCAGTTCTTC
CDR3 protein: CASSIPGSSYNEQFF

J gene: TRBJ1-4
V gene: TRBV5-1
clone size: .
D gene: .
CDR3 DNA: TGCGCCAGCAGCTTGGTTCCTACGGGGTCGAAAGAAAAACTGTTTTTT
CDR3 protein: CASSLVPTGSKEKLFF

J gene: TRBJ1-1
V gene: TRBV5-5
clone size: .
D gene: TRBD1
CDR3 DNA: TGTGCCAGCAGCTCCAGGGGGACTGAAGCTTTCTTT
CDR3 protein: CASSSRGTEAFF

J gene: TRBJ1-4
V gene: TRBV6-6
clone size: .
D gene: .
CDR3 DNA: TGTGCCAGCCAGGGCGGGGGAAATGAAAAACTGTTTTTT
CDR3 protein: CASQGGGNEKLFF

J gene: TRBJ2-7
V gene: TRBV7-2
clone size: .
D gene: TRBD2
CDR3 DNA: TGTGCCAGCAGCTTAGCGGTCCTGATCCCACCCCGGGGGGGCGCCTACGAGCAGTACTTC
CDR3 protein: CASSLAVLIPPRGGAYEQYF

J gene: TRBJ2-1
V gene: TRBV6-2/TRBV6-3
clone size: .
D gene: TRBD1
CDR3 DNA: TGTGCCAGCAGTTACCCCCACGGGACAGTACAATTTGAGCAGTTCTTC
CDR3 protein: CASSYPHGTVQFEQFF

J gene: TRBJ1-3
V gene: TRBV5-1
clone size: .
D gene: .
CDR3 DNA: TGCGCCAGCAGTTCAGGGGAATTTGGAAACACCATATATTTT
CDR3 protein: CASSSGEFGNTIYF

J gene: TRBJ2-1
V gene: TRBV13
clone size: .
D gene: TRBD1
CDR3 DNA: TGTGCCAGCAGCTTCGACAGGGCCCCGTACAATGAGCAGTTCTTC
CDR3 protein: CASSFDRAPYNEQFF

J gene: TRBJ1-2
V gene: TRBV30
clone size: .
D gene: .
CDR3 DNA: TGTGCCTGGAGTGTCGGGCAGGGTGTTGGCTACACCTTC
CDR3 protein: CAWSVGQGVGYTF

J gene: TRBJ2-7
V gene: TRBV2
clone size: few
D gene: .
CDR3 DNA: TGTGCCAGCAGGAACCCGGGACAAAGCTACGAGCAGTACTTC
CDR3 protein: CASRNPGQSYEQYF

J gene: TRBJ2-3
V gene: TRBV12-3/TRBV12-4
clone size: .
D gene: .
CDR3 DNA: TGTGCCAGCAGTTTACGGGGAAGGGTTACGCAGTATTTT
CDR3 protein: CASSLRGRVTQYF